These 17 T cell receptor beta chains came from one sample sequenced in a study of cytomegalovirus exposure and HLA in healthy donors. 60 Vbeta and 13 Jbeta primers were used in PCR. Assay used: immunoSEQ multiplex PCR; TCRdb lists only in-frame clones, some missing. The sample records 100,000 to 150,000 clones, over 9.5% being singletons. Material: PBMCs. These receptors originate from a woman aged 18-30 years in good health and CMV-seropositive.

The chain is built from TRBV30 and TRBJ2-3; D is unclear. This CDR3 is 14 amino acids long. Trimming removed 2 bases from V and 2 bases from J, with 11 bases in between. The germline V gene encodes CDR1 GTSNPN and CDR2 SVGIG (reference sequence). The CDR3 spells CAWSTDSYTDTQYF. CDR3 in DNA: TGTGCCTGGAGTACCGACTCTTACACAGATACGCAGTATTTT.

This clone appeared a few times. The chain uses TRBV30 and TRBJ2-5, with D perhaps matching TRBD2 (6 bases). Germline CDR1 and CDR2: GTSNPN and SVGIG (reference sequence). The CDR3 has 14 amino acids. V lost 1 base, J lost 5 bases, and 14 bases lay in between. The CDR3 spells CAWSAGGEGETQYF. CDR3 sequence (DNA): TGTGCCTGGAGTGCCGGCGGGGAAGGGGAGACCCAGTACTTC.

This clone was seen a handful of times. CDR3 in DNA: TGTGCCAGTAGTAGGTCGGGAGGAGAGACCCAGTACTTC. This gives the protein CASSRSGGETQYF. V and J are TRBV19 and TRBJ2-5; 7 positions agree with TRBD2. CDR1 is LNHDA, CDR2 SQIVND, per germline (reference sequence). The CDR3 loop spans 13 amino acids. V shed 4 bases and J 4 bases; nucleotides not matched to a gene: 3.

The V and J genes are TRBV28 and TRBJ2-3; 7 bases match TRBD1. The junction had 2 bases not matched to a gene; V was cut back by 3 bases and J by 2 bases. This CDR3 region has 14 residues. Germline lookup yields CDR1 MDHEN and CDR2 SYDVKM. This CDR3 is CASSLGQNTDTQYF. CDR3 coding DNA: TGTGCCAGCAGTTTGGGACAGAACACAGATACGCAGTATTTT. Together with reference TRBV28 and TRBJ2-3, the CDR3 gives the full variable domain: DVKVTQSSRYLVKRTGEKVFLECVQDMDHENMFWYRQDPGLGLRLIYFSYDVKMKEKGDIPEGYSVSREKKERFSLILESASTNQTSMYLCASSLGQNTDTQYFGPGTRLTVL.

This clone was seen a handful of times. The chain joins TRBV10-3 to TRBJ1-1; tentative D call: TRBD1 (6 bases). The CDR3 is 13 amino acids. Trimming took 10 bases from V and 14 from J, leaving 26 bases between them. CDR1 is ENHRY and CDR2 is SYGVKD in the germline V gene. CDR3 coding DNA: TGTGCCACACTCCTGGGGGCGTCCAGGGATGGGTTCTTT. It codes for CATLLGASRDGFF.

The V call is TRBV19, the J call TRBJ2-3, with 10 bases identical to TRBD2. This CDR3 has 17 residues. In germline, CDR1 is LNHDA, CDR2 SQIVND (reference sequence). The ends lost 5 bases at V and 3 bases at J; junction bases unmatched: 11. CDR3 in DNA: TGTGCCAGTAGTCACCTCCCTACTAGCGGGACAACAGATACGCAGTATTTT. This codes for CASSHLPTSGTTDTQYF. Combining the CDR3 with reference TRBV19 and TRBJ2-3 gives the whole variable domain DGGITQSPKYLFRKEGQNVTLSCEQNLNHDAMYWYRQDPGQGLRLIYYSQIVNDFQKGDIAEGYSVSREKKESFPLTVTSAQKNPTAFYLCASSHLPTSGTTDTQYFGPGTRLTVL.

This clone was seen at least ten times. The chain uses TRBV10-1 and TRBJ2-7, with D perhaps matching TRBD1 (5 bases). The CDR3 covers 13 residues. The V end lost 3 bases, the J end lost 4 bases, and 10 bases lay between the germline ends. Germline CDR1 and CDR2: WNHNN and SYGVQD (reference sequence). The CDR3 nucleotides are TGCGCCAGCAGTGAACAGGAACCGTACGAGCAGTACTTC. As protein: CASSEQEPYEQYF.

At least ten counts were recorded for this clone. The rearrangement joins TRBV9 to TRBJ2-3; TRBD2 agrees at 9 bases. CDR3 length: 15 amino acids. Losses at the gene ends were 0 bases for V and 4 bases for J; bases not matched to a gene: 3. Germline CDR1 is SGDLS and CDR2 is YYNGEE. CDR3 protein: CASSVVSGSPDTQYF. The CDR3 DNA follows: TGTGCCAGCAGCGTAGTTAGCGGGAGCCCAGATACGCAGTATTTT. Based on the CDR3 plus reference TRBV9 and TRBJ2-3, the full variable domain is DSGVTQTPKHLITATGQRVTLRCSPRSGDLSVYWYQQSLDQGLQFLIQYYNGEERAKGNILERFSAQQFPDLHSELNLSSLELGDSALYFCASSVVSGSPDTQYFGPGTRLTVL.

This chain uses TRBV20-1 with TRBJ2-1, with D hard to call. CDR1 is DFQATT and CDR2 is SNEGSKA in the germline V gene (reference sequence). The CDR3 totals 11 residues. V lost 6 bases and J lost 6, with 9 bases in between. CDR3 coding DNA: TGCAGTGCAGAGAGATTCAATGAGCAGTTCTTC. Protein product: CSAERFNEQFF.

The chain carries TRBV28 and TRBJ1-1; 11 nucleotides line up with TRBD1. Germline loops: CDR1 MDHEN, CDR2 SYDVKM. With V trimmed by 5 bases and J by 0 bases, 5 bases remained unmatched. CDR3 length: 16 residues. This CDR3 is CASSGQGALMNTEAFF. CDR3 nucleotide sequence: TGTGCCAGCAGTGGACAGGGGGCCCTTATGAACACTGAAGCTTTCTTT.

This clone was counted between two and nine times. This sequence joins TRBV19 and TRBJ1-4; D gene unclear. The germline CDR1 and CDR2 sequences are LNHDA and SQIVND (reference sequence). Trimming shortened V by 3 bases and J by 7 bases, and 18 bases separated the two germline ends. This CDR3 region has 16 residues. CDR3 in DNA: TGTGCCAGTAGTATTAGGGTCGGAGGGTTTGGTGAAAAACTGTTTTTT. Its translation: CASSIRVGGFGEKLFF.

V usage is TRBV28 and J usage is TRBJ2-7, with 12 bases matching TRBD2. CDR3 length equals 15 residues. V trimming: 5 bases; J trimming: 5 bases; junction bases outside the gene matches: 7. Germline CDR1 reads MDHEN; CDR2 reads SYDVKM. The CDR3 sequence is CASSETSGSIHEQYF. The DNA of the CDR3 is TGTGCCAGCAGTGAGACTAGCGGGAGTATTCACGAGCAGTACTTC.

The chain uses TRBV19 and TRBJ1-5; D is possibly TRBD1 (5 bases). With 3 bases removed from V and 3 bases from J, the gap between germline ends came to 12 bases. The CDR3 runs 15 residues. Germline CDR1 reads LNHDA; CDR2 reads SQIVND (reference sequence). Here the CDR3 DNA reads TGTGCCAGTAGTATTGCGGGACGCTCCAATCAGCCCCAGCATTTT. It is translated as CASSIAGRSNQPQHF.

V usage is TRBV5-1 and J usage is TRBJ2-2; the match to TRBD2 covers 12 bases. This CDR3 has 17 residues. Germline loops: CDR1 SGHRS, CDR2 YFSETQ. Trimming took 1 base from V and 5 from J; bases not matched to a gene: 6. This CDR3 reads CASSLLALAGGTGELFF. CDR3 DNA: TGCGCCAGCAGCTTGCTGGCCCTAGCGGGAGGGACCGGGGAGCTGTTTTTT.

J is TRBJ2-7 and V is TRBV7-2, with 11 positions matching TRBD2. CDR3 length: 15 residues. Germline CDR1 is SGHTA and CDR2 is FQGNSA. V shed 4 bases and J 4 bases; nucleotides not matched to a gene: 6. CDR3 sequence reads: CASSSGTSGKYEQYF. CDR3 DNA sequence: TGTGCCAGCAGCTCCGGGACTAGCGGAAAATACGAGCAGTACTTC.

The gene calls are TRBV30 and TRBJ1-2; possible D gene TRBD1, 5 bases. From germline, CDR1 is GTSNPN and CDR2 SVGIG (reference sequence). Deletions cut 0 bases from V and 1 base from J, with 6 bases between. The CDR3 is 13 residues long. The CDR3 region has the DNA TGTGCCTGGAGTGTGACAGATAACTATGGCTACACCTTC. This sequence encodes CAWSVTDNYGYTF.

This chain uses TRBV4-2 with TRBJ2-7; 7 bases map to TRBD1. V lost 1 base and J lost 2; bases outside the gene matches: 14. The CDR3 covers 18 residues. Germline V gene sequence: CDR1 LGHNA, CDR2 YNFKEQ. The CDR3 coding sequence is TGTGCCAGCAGCCAAGTTGGACTGACAGGGTCGGCGGCCTACGAGCAGTACTTC. Amino acids: CASSQVGLTGSAAYEQYF.